Given below is one T cell receptor beta chain in context. The data belong to a study of cytomegalovirus exposure and HLA in healthy donors. V dropped 5 bases and J dropped 7 bases, with 17 bases sitting between them. From germline, CDR1 is LNHDA and CDR2 SQIVND (reference sequence). The CDR3 spans 15 residues. The PCR contained 60 Vbeta and 13 Jbeta primers. The assay was immunoSEQ multiplex PCR, and TCRdb's table has in-frame clones only and misses some. Across 50,000 to 70,000 clones, the top ten clones capture roughly 4% of the sample. The J gene is TRBJ1-4, the V gene TRBV19; D might be TRBD1 (6 bases). Sequenced: PBMCs. This TCR derives from a woman between 18 and 30 years old in good health and CMV-seronegative. CDR3 loop: CASSADSRIAEKLFF. CDR3 coding DNA: TGTGCCAGTAGTGCGGACAGCCGGATTGCTGAAAAACTGTTTTTT.